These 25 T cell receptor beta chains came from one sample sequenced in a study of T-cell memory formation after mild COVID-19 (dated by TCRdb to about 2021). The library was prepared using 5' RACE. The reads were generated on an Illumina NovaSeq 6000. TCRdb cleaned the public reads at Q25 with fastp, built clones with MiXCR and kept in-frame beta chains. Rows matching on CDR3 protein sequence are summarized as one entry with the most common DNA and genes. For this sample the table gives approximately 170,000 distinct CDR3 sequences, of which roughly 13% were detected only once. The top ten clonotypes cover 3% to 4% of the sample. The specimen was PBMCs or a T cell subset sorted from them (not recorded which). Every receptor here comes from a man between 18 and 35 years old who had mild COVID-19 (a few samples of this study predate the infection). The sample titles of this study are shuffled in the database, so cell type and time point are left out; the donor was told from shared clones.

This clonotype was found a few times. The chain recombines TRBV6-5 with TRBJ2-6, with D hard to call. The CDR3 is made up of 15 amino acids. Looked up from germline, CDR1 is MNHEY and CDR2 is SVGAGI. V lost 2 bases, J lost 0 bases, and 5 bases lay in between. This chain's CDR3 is CASSYISSGANVLTF. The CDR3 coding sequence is TGTGCCAGCAGTTACATAAGCTCTGGGGCCAACGTCCTGACTTTC.

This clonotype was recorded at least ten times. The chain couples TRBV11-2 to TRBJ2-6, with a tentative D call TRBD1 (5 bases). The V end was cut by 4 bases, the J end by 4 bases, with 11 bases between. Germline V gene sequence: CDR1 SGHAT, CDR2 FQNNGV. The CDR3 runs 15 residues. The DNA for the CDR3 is TGTGCCAGCAGCTCCCAGGGTAGCGGGGCCAACGTCCTGACTTTC. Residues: CASSSQGSGANVLTF. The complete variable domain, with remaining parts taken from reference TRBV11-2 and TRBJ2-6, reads EAGVAQSPRYKIIEKRQSVAFWCNPISGHATLYWYQQILGQGPKLLIQFQNNGVVDDSQLPKDRFSAERLKGVDSTLKIQPAKLEDSAVYLCASSSQGSGANVLTFGAGSRLTVL.

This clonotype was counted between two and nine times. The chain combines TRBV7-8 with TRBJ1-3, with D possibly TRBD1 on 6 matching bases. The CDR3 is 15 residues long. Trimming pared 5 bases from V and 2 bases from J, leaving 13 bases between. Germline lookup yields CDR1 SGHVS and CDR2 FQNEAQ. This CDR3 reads CASSPPGAAGNTIYF. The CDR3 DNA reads TGTGCCAGCAGCCCCCCAGGGGCAGCTGGAAACACCATATATTTT.

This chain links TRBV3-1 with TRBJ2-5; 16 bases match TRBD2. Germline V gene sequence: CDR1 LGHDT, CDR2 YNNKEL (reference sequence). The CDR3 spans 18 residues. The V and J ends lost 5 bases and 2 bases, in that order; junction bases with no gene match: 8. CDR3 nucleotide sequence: TGTGCCAGCAGCTTTGGGACTAGCGGGGGGGCAGGGCAAGAGACCCAGTACTTC. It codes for CASSFGTSGGAGQETQYF.

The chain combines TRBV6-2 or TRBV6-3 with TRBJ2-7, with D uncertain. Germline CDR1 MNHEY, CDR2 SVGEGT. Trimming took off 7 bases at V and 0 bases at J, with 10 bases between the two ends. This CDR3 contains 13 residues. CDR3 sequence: CASTISSSYEQYF. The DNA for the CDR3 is TGTGCCAGCACCATTTCCAGCTCCTACGAGCAGTACTTC.

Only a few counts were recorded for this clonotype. The CDR3 region has the DNA TGCGCCAGCAGCCAAGCCGGGACAGGGGGCGCCTATAATTCACCCCTCCACTTT. It specifies CASSQAGTGGAYNSPLHF. The rearrangement links TRBV4-1 to TRBJ1-6; 12 bases are a match to TRBD1. The CDR3 runs to 18 residues. Trimming cost V 1 base and J 2 bases; bases outside gene matches: 3. Germline V gives CDR1 MGHRA, CDR2 YSYEKL.

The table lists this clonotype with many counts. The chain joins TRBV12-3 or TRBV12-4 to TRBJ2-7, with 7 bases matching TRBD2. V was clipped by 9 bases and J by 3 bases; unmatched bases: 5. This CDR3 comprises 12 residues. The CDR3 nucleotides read TGTGCCAGTGGGGAGGGTTTCTACGAGCAGTACTTC. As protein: CASGEGFYEQYF.

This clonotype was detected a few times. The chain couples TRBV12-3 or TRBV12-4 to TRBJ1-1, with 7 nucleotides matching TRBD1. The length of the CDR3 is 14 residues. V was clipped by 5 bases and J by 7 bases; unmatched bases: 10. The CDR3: CASSQDRSSFEAFF. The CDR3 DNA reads TGTGCCAGCAGTCAGGACAGGAGTAGCTTTGAAGCTTTCTTT.

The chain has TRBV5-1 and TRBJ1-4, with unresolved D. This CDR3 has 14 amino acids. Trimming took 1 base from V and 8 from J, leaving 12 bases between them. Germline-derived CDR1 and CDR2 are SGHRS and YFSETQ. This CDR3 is CASSLFGMEEKLFF. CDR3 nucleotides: TGCGCCAGCAGCTTGTTTGGGATGGAGGAAAAACTGTTTTTT.

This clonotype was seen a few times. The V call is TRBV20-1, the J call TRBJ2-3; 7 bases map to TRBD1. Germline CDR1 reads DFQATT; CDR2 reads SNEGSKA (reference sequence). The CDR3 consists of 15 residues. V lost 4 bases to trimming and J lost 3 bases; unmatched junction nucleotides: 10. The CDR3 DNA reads TGCAGTGCTAAAAGCGACAGGGTCGGGACAGATACGCAGTATTTT. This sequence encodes CSAKSDRVGTDTQYF.

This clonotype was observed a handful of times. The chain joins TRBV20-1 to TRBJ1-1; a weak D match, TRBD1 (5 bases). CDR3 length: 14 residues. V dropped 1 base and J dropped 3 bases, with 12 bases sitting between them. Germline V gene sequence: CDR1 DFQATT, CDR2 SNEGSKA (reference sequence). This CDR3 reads CSARGGAYDTEAFF. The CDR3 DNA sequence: TGCAGTGCTAGAGGAGGGGCCTATGACACTGAAGCTTTCTTT.

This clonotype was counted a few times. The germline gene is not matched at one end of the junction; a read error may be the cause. DNA of the CDR3: TGTGCCAGCAGCTACTCGGACAACATGGGGACTGAAGCTTTCTTT. Its protein product is CASSYSDNMGTEAFF. The chain joins TRBV6-5 to TRBJ1-1; weak D call: TRBD1 (5 bases). The CDR3 contains 15 residues. The germline gives CDR1 MNHEY, CDR2 SVGAGI.

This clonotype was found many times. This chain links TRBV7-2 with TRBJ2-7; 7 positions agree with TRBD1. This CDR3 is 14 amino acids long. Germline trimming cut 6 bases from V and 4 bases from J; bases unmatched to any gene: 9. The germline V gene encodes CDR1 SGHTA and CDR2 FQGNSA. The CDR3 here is CASRSGQQLYEQYF. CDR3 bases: TGTGCCAGCAGATCGGGACAGCAATTATACGAGCAGTACTTC.

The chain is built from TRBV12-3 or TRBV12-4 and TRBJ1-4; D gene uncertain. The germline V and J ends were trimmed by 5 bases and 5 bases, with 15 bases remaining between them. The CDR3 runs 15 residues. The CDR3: CASSPPSGSNEKLFF. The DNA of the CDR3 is TGTGCCAGCAGTCCCCCTTCAGGTTCGAATGAAAAACTGTTTTTT.

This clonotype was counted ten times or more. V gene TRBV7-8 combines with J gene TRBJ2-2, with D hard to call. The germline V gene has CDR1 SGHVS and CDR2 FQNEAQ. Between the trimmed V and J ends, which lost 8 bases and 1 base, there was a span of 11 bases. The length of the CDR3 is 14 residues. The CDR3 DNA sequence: TGTGCCAGCCAACGAAGCAAGAACACCGGGGAGCTGTTTTTT. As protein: CASQRSKNTGELFF. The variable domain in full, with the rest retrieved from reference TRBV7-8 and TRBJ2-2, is GAGVSQSPRYKVAKRGQDVALRCDPISGHVSLFWYQQALGQGPEFLTYFQNEAQLDKSGLPSDRFFAERPEGSVSTLKIQRTQQEDSAVYLCASQRSKNTGELFFGEGSRLTVL.

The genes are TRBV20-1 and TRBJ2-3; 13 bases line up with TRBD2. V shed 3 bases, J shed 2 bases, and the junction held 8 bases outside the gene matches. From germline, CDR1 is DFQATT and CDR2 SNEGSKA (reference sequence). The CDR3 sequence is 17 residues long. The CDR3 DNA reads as TGCAGTGCTAGTAAACTAGCGGGGGGGTCCATCACAGATACGCAGTATTTT. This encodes CSASKLAGGSITDTQYF.

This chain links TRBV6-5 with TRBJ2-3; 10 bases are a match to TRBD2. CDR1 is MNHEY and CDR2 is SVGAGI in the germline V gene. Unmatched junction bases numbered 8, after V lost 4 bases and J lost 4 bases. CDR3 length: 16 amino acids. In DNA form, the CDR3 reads TGTGCCAGCAGTTGGACTCTAGCGGGGGTTTCAGATACGCAGTATTTT. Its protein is CASSWTLAGVSDTQYF.

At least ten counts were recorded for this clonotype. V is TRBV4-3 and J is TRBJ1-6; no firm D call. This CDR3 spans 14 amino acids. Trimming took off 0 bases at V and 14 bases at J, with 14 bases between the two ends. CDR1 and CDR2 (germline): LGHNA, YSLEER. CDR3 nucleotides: TGCGCCAGCAGCCAAGATCGAAAGGGTCCATCCCTCCACTTT. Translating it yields CASSQDRKGPSLHF.

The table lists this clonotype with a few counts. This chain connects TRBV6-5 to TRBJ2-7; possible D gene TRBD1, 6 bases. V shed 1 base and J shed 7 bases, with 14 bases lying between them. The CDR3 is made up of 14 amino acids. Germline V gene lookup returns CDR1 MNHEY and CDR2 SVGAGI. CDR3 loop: CASSYLGGRREQYF. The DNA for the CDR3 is TGTGCCAGCAGTTACTTAGGGGGTCGTAGGGAGCAGTACTTC.

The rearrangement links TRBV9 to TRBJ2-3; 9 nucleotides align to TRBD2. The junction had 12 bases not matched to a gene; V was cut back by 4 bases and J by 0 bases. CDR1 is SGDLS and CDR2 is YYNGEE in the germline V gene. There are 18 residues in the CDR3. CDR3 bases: TGTGCCAGCAGCCCCGGGGTTAGGCGGGGGGGAAGCACAGATACGCAGTATTTT. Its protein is CASSPGVRRGGSTDTQYF.

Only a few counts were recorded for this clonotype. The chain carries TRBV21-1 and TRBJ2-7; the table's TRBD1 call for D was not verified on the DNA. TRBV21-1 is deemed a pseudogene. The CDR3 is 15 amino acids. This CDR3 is CASSADRGPFAEQYF. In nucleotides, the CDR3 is TGTGCCAGCAGCGCTGACAGGGGACCCTTTGCCGAGCAGTACTTC.

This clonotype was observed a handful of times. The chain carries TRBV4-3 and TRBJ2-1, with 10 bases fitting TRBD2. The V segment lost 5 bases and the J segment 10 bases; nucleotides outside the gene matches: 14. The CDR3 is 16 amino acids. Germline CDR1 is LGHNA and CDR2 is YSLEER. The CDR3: CASSYLAGGAPGEQFF. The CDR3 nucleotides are TGCGCCAGCAGCTATTTAGCGGGGGGCGCCCCAGGAGAGCAGTTCTTC.

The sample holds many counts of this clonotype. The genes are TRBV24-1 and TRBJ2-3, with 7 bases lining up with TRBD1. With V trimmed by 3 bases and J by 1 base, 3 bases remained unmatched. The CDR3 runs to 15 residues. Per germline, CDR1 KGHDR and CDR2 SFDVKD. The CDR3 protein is CATSDIGQGTDTQYF. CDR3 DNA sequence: TGTGCCACCAGTGATATAGGACAGGGCACAGATACGCAGTATTTT.

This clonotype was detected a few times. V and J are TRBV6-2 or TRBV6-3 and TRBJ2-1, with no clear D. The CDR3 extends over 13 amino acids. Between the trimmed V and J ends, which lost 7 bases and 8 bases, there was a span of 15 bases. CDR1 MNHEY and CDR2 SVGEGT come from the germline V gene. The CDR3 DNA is TGTGCCAGCAATGCTCCAGGCCTGGATGAGCAGTTCTTC. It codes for CASNAPGLDEQFF.

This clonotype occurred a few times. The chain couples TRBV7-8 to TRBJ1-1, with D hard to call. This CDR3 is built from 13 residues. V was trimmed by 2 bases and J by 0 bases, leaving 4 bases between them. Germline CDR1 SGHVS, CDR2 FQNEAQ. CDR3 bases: TGTGCCAGCAGCTTACAGTTGAACACTGAAGCTTTCTTT. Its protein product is CASSLQLNTEAFF.